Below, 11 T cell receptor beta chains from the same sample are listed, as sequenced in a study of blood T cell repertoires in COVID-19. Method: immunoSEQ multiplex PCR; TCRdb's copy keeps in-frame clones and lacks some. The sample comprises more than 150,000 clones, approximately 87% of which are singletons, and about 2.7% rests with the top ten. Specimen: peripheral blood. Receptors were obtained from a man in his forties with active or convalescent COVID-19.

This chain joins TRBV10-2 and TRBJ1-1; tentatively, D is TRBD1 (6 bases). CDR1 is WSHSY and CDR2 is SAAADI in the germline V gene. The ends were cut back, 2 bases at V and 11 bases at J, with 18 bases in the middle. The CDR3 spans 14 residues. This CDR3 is CASSEIDRQFEAFF. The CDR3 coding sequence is TGCGCCAGCAGTGAGATAGACAGGCAGTTTGAGGCTTTCTTT.

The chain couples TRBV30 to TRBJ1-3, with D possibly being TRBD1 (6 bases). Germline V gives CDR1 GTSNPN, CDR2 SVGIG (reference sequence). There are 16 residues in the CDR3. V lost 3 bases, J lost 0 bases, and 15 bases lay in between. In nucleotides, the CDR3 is TGTGCCTGGAGGACAACAGGGTCCTTCTCTGGAAACACCATATATTTT. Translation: CAWRTTGSFSGNTIYF.

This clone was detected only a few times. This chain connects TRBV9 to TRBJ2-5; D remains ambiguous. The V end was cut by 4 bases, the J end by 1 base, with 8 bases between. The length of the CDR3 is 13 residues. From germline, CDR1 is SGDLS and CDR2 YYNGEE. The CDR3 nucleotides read TGTGCCAGCAGCCCTCCTACCCAAGAGACCCAGTACTTC. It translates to CASSPPTQETQYF.

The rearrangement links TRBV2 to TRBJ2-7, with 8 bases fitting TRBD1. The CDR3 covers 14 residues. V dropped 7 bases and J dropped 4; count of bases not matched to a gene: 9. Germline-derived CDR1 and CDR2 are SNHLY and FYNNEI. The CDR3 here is CASTEGQGAYEQYF. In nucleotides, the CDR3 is TGTGCCAGCACGGAGGGGCAGGGGGCGTACGAGCAGTACTTC.

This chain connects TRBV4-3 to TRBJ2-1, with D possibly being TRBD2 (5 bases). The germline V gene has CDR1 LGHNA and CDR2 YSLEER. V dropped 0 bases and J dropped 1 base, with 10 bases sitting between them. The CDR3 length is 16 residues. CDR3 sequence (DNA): TGCGCCAGCAGCCAAGAACTAGGGAGTTCCTACAATGAGCAGTTCTTC. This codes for CASSQELGSSYNEQFF.

The CDR3 loop reads CASSPQAGSNTGELFF. The CDR3 DNA is TGTGCCAGCAGCCCCCAGGCAGGGTCGAACACCGGGGAGCTGTTTTTT. V is TRBV5-4 and J is TRBJ2-2, with D possibly matching TRBD1 (5 bases). The CDR3 has 16 amino acids. Germline-derived CDR1 and CDR2 are SGHNT and YYREEE (reference sequence). Trimming left V 4 bases short and J 0 bases short, with 13 bases between. The full variable domain, with the rest looked up from reference TRBV5-4 and TRBJ2-2, is ETGVTQSPTHLIKTRGQQVTLRCSSQSGHNTVSWYQQALGQGPQFIFQYYREEENGRGNFPPRFSGLQFPNYSSELNVNALELDDSALYLCASSPQAGSNTGELFFGEGSRLTVL.

Written as DNA, the CDR3 is TGTGCCAGCAGGGGAAGCGGGGGGGCCAAGTACAATGAGCAGTTCTTC. It codes for CASRGSGGAKYNEQFF. The V gene is TRBV11-2, the J gene TRBJ2-1; 10 nucleotides match TRBD2. Unmatched junction bases numbered 9, after V lost 6 bases and J lost 4 bases. From germline, CDR1 is SGHAT and CDR2 FQNNGV. The CDR3 totals 16 residues.

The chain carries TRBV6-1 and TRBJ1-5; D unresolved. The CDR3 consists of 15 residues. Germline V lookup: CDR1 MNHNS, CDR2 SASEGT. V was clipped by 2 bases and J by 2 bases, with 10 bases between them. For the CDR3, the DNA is TGTGCCAGCAGTGAACACAACCCTGGCAATCAGCCCCAGCATTTT. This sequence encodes CASSEHNPGNQPQHF.

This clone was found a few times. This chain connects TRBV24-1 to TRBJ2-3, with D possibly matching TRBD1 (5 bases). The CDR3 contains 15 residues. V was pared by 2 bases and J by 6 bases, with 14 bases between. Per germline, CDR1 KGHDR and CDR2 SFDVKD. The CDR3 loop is CATSDSQAPSDTQYF. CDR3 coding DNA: TGTGCCACCAGTGATTCACAGGCTCCCTCCGATACGCAGTATTTT.

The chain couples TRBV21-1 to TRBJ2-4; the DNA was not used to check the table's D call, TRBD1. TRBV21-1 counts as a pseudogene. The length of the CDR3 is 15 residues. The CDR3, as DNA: TGTGCCAGCAGCAAAGTTTCGGGACAGGGTTACATTCAGTACTTC. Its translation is CASSKVSGQGYIQYF.

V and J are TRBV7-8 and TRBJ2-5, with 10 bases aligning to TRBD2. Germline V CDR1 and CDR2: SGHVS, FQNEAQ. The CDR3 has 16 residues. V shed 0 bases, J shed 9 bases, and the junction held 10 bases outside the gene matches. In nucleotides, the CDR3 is TGTGCCAGCAGCTTAGCGAGTAGCGGGGGGTCGAGCCCCCAGTACTTC. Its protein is CASSLASSGGSSPQYF.